One sample yielded the 5 T cell receptor beta chains listed below, sequenced in a study of somatic mutations in cytotoxic T cells in rheumatoid arthritis (dated by TCRdb to the late 2010s). Preparation of the library involved the immunoSEQ multiplex PCR assay. The table comes from immuneACCESS by way of TCRdb, which keeps in-frame sequences with V and J called. Part of the clones is missing from these tables; in studies checked, under half for an unresolved V gene and the rest for unknown reasons. This sample gives roughly 14,000 clones in total; 65% to 75% of them show up just once. The ten largest account for about 14% of the sample. Sequenced sample: CD8+ T cells sorted from blood. Receptor source: an adult with rheumatoid arthritis.

This clone was seen just once. The genes are TRBV7-6 and TRBJ1-1, with a possible D match to TRBD1 (5 bases). V lost 5 bases and J 1 base, leaving 11 bases between the germline ends. The CDR3 has 14 residues. Germline V gene data show CDR1 as SGHVS and CDR2 as FNYEAQ. CDR3 amino acids: CASSQKGTNTEAFF. In DNA form, the CDR3 reads TGTGCCAGCAGCCAAAAAGGGACGAACACTGAAGCTTTCTTT.

This chain uses TRBV6-1 with TRBJ2-7; 9 positions agree with TRBD2. The CDR3 has 15 amino acids. V was clipped by 6 bases and J by 4 bases; unmatched bases: 10. CDR1 MNHNS and CDR2 SASEGT come from the germline V gene. The CDR3 DNA is TGTGCCAGCAGCCAGCTAGCGGGGTCCGGATACGAGCAGTACTTC. This translates into CASSQLAGSGYEQYF.

V gene TRBV6-5 combines with J gene TRBJ2-3, with a tentative D call TRBD2 (5 bases). From germline, CDR1 is MNHEY and CDR2 SVGAGI. V was cut by 6 bases and J by 5 bases, with 12 bases left in between. CDR3 size: 13 residues. The DNA for the CDR3 is TGTGCCAGCAGCCTGGACTGGAAAGATACGCAGTATTTT. This sequence encodes CASSLDWKDTQYF.

The chain employs TRBV7-6 and TRBJ2-3; 10 positions match TRBD2. Germline loops: CDR1 SGHVS, CDR2 FNYEAQ. The J segment lost 0 bases and the V segment lost 1 base, leaving 4 bases of the junction unmatched. This CDR3 is built from 17 residues. The chain's CDR3 is CASSLGASGSSTDTQYF. Written as DNA, the CDR3 is TGTGCCAGCAGCTTAGGAGCTAGCGGGAGTAGCACAGATACGCAGTATTTT.

The chain uses TRBV5-1 and TRBJ1-2, with D unclear. Germline CDR1 and CDR2: SGHRS and YFSETQ. The CDR3 spans 11 residues. V gave up 0 bases and J gave up 4 bases, with 1 base separating them. The CDR3 DNA reads TGCGCCAGCAGCTTGGGCTATGGCTACACCTTC. This translates into CASSLGYGYTF. The whole variable domain, filled in from reference TRBV5-1 and TRBJ1-2, reads KAGVTQTPRYLIKTRGQQVTLSCSPISGHRSVSWYQQTPGQGLQFLFEYFSETQRNKGNFPGRFSGRQFSNSRSEMNVSTLELGDSALYLCASSLGYGYTFGSGTRLTVV.